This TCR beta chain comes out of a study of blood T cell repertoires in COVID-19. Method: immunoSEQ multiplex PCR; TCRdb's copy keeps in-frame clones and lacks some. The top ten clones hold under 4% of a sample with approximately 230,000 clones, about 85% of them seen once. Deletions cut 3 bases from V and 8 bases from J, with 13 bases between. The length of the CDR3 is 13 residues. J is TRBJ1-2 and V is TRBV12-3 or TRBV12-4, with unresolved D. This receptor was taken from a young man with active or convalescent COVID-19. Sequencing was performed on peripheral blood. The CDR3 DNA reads TGTGCCAGCAGTTTGGAGGCTCCTAGCGGCTACACCTTC. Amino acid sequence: CASSLEAPSGYTF.